These 21 T cell receptor beta chains came from one sample sequenced in a study of cytomegalovirus exposure and HLA in healthy donors. A multiplex PCR was run with 60 Vbeta primers and 13 Jbeta primers. TCRdb keeps only in-frame clones here, not all; method: immunoSEQ multiplex PCR. In the table there are some 160,000 clones, roughly 80% of which are singletons. The sequencing input was PBMCs. These TCRs come from a male donor in good health and CMV-seropositive.

This chain links TRBV9 with TRBJ2-1, with D maybe TRBD1 (6 bases). Germline CDR1 is SGDLS and CDR2 is YYNGEE. V gave up 0 bases and J gave up 4 bases, with 14 bases separating them. The CDR3 has 16 amino acids. The CDR3 DNA reads TGTGCCAGCAGCGTAGGACAGGAGCCGGCTTACAATGAGCAGTTCTTC. This encodes CASSVGQEPAYNEQFF.

In this sample, this clone turned up a few times. The V call is TRBV5-4, the J call TRBJ2-1, with 9 bases matching TRBD2. The V and J ends lost 9 bases and 6 bases, in that order; junction bases with no gene match: 10. CDR1 and CDR2 (germline): SGHNT, YYREEE (reference sequence). This CDR3 comprises 14 residues. In nucleotides, the CDR3 is TGTGCCAATTCAAGGGCGGGGGGGCGCAATGAGCAGTTCTTC. Translated, it gives CANSRAGGRNEQFF.

This clone was seen just once. CDR3 protein: CASSLQGDTEAFF. The CDR3 DNA reads as TGTGCCAGCAGCTTACAGGGGGACACTGAAGCTTTCTTT. V is TRBV7-2 and J is TRBJ1-1, with TRBD1 identical over 7 bases. This CDR3 has 13 amino acids. V gave up 2 bases and J gave up 3 bases; unmatched junction bases: 0. The germline gives CDR1 SGHTA, CDR2 FQGNSA. Full variable domain (remainder filled in from reference TRBV7-2 and TRBJ1-1): GAGVSQSPSNKVTEKGKDVELRCDPISGHTALYWYRQSLGQGLEFLIYFQGNSAPDKSGLPSDRFSAERTGGSVSTLTIQRTQQEDSAVYLCASSLQGDTEAFFGQGTRLTVV.

This chain connects TRBV6-6 to TRBJ2-2; 7 nucleotides match TRBD2. V was clipped by 6 bases and J by 4 bases; unmatched bases: 8. The length of the CDR3 is 15 residues. The germline V gene encodes CDR1 MNHNY and CDR2 SVGAGI (reference sequence). The CDR3, as DNA: TGTGCCAGCAGCCTGGGACTAATGGGCACCGGGGAGCTGTTTTTT. Amino acid sequence: CASSLGLMGTGELFF.

The V call is TRBV19, the J call TRBJ1-5, with D perhaps TRBD1 (5 bases). V lost 3 bases and J 0 bases, leaving 9 bases between the germline ends. The CDR3 runs to 15 residues. In germline, CDR1 is LNHDA, CDR2 SQIVND (reference sequence). CDR3 in amino acids: CASSIGGHSNQPQHF. The CDR3 DNA reads TGTGCCAGTAGTATCGGGGGTCATAGCAATCAGCCCCAGCATTTT.

J is TRBJ1-1 and V is TRBV11-2; the D gene is possibly TRBD1 (6 bases). Per germline, CDR1 SGHAT and CDR2 FQNNGV. The V end was cut by 5 bases, the J end by 1 base, with 11 bases between. CDR3 length: 14 residues. CDR3 sequence: CASSRGGANTEAFF. DNA for the CDR3: TGTGCCAGCAGCCGAGGGGGAGCGAACACTGAAGCTTTCTTT.

The V call is TRBV18, the J call TRBJ2-5; the match to TRBD2 covers 8 bases. The CDR3 extends over 15 amino acids. V trimming: 0 bases; J trimming: 5 bases; junction bases outside the gene matches: 5. Germline lookup yields CDR1 KGHSH and CDR2 LQKENI. CDR3 residues: CASSPPSGRGETQYF. CDR3 nucleotide sequence: TGTGCCAGCTCACCACCCAGCGGGAGAGGCGAGACCCAGTACTTC.

The chain uses TRBV7-6 and TRBJ1-1; unclear D gene. The CDR3 has 14 amino acids. V was shortened by 5 bases and J by 6 bases, with 16 bases between the two germline ends. Germline V CDR1 and CDR2: SGHVS, FNYEAQ. The CDR3 DNA reads as TGTGCCAGCAGCCCAGGACTGAGGCGCGCTGAAGCTTTCTTT. Its translation: CASSPGLRRAEAFF.

The rearrangement links TRBV18 to TRBJ1-2; 8 bases line up with TRBD1. The V segment lost 5 bases and the J segment 8 bases; nucleotides outside the gene matches: 4. This CDR3 is 12 amino acids long. CDR1 is KGHSH and CDR2 is LQKENI in the germline V gene. The CDR3 is CASSSRDRGYTF. The CDR3 DNA reads as TGTGCCAGCTCATCGCGGGACAGGGGCTACACCTTC. The variable domain in full, with the rest retrieved from reference TRBV18 and TRBJ1-2, is NAGVMQNPRHLVRRRGQEARLRCSPMKGHSHVYWYRQLPEEGLKFMVYLQKENIIDESGMPKERFSAEFPKEGPSILRIQQVVRGDSAAYFCASSSRDRGYTFGSGTRLTVV.

The chain is built from TRBV7-8 and TRBJ1-2; D unclear. The CDR3 runs 16 residues. Germline assignment: CDR1 SGHVS and CDR2 FQNEAQ. V lost 1 base, J lost 3 bases, and 15 bases lay in between. CDR3 sequence: CASSLEELDWDYGYTF. The CDR3 bases are TGTGCCAGCAGCTTAGAGGAGCTAGACTGGGACTATGGCTACACCTTC.

V is TRBV28 and J is TRBJ1-3; D is ambiguous. The CDR3 runs 14 residues. CDR1 and CDR2 from the germline V gene are MDHEN and SYDVKM. The V end was cut by 6 bases, the J end by 2 bases, with 11 bases between. CDR3 nucleotides: TGTGCCAGCAGCGTTCCGGGAGCTGGAAACACCATATATTTT. It specifies CASSVPGAGNTIYF.

This sequence joins TRBV6-6 and TRBJ1-1; 9 positions match TRBD1. This CDR3 is 14 amino acids long. Germline V lookup: CDR1 MNHNY, CDR2 SVGAGI (reference sequence). The V segment lost 5 bases and the J segment 4 bases; nucleotides outside the gene matches: 5. CDR3 DNA sequence: TGTGCCAGCAGTACAACAGGGGGCATCACTGAAGCTTTCTTT. Translating gives CASSTTGGITEAFF.

This chain links TRBV27 with TRBJ2-5; D unresolved. CDR1 and CDR2 from the germline V gene are MNHEY and SMNVEV (reference sequence). This CDR3 spans 15 amino acids. V lost 2 bases and J 5 bases, leaving 15 bases between the germline ends. In nucleotides, the CDR3 is TGTGCCAGCAGTTTACGGTCCCGCCAGAGGGAGACCCAGTACTTC. Its translation: CASSLRSRQRETQYF.

There are a few counts of this clone. This chain uses TRBV7-9 with TRBJ1-1, with 9 bases fitting TRBD1. V was pared by 3 bases and J by 6 bases, with 8 bases of the junction left unmatched. Germline-derived CDR1 and CDR2 are SEHNR and FQNEAQ (reference sequence). The CDR3 contains 15 residues. The CDR3 loop reads CASSFPGQGRSEAFF. In DNA, the CDR3 is TGTGCCAGCAGCTTTCCGGGACAGGGTCGTTCTGAAGCTTTCTTT.

The chain carries TRBV28 and TRBJ1-2, with D possibly matching TRBD1 (6 bases). Deletions cut 0 bases from V and 4 bases from J, with 9 bases between. Germline assignment: CDR1 MDHEN and CDR2 SYDVKM. This CDR3 spans 14 amino acids. CDR3 nucleotides: TGTGCCAGCAGTTTATGGGCACAGGGCTATGGCTACACCTTC. Amino acid sequence: CASSLWAQGYGYTF.

DNA for the CDR3: TGTGCCAGCAGCAGGTGCGGGACCGTGGAAGGCTACACCTTC. Translation gives CASSRCGTVEGYTF. The chain recombines TRBV21-1 with TRBJ1-2. TRBV21-1 is shown as a pseudogene. CDR3 length: 14 amino acids.

The chain employs TRBV6-6 and TRBJ1-2; TRBD1 might be the D (6 bases). CDR3 length: 15 residues. Trimming removed 2 bases from V and 6 bases from J, with 16 bases in between. In germline, CDR1 is MNHNY, CDR2 SVGAGI (reference sequence). The CDR3 nucleotides are TGTGCCAGCAGTTACGCGCAGGGGCTAAAGGATGGCTACACCTTC. Amino acids: CASSYAQGLKDGYTF.

This clone showed up just a few times. This chain links TRBV28 with TRBJ2-1, with a tentative D call TRBD2 (6 bases). V lost 5 bases, J lost 16 bases, and 18 bases lay in between. The germline V gene encodes CDR1 MDHEN and CDR2 SYDVKM. The CDR3 totals 12 residues. CDR3 sequence: CASSLGTPRIFF. The CDR3 nucleotides are TGTGCCAGCAGTCTGGGGACTCCCCGAATCTTCTTC. The variable domain in full, with the rest retrieved from reference TRBV28 and TRBJ2-1, is DVKVTQSSRYLVKRTGEKVFLECVQDMDHENMFWYRQDPGLGLRLIYFSYDVKMKEKGDIPEGYSVSREKKERFSLILESASTNQTSMYLCASSLGTPRIFFGPGTRLTVL.

Note on this clone: At one of its ends the junction is not consistent with the germline gene, which may arise from a read error. This sample also contains other DNA sequences that code for the same CDR3. The rearrangement joins TRBV15 to TRBJ1-2; 7 bases agree with TRBD1. The CDR3 length is 14 residues. CDR1 is LNHNV, CDR2 YYDKDF, per germline (reference sequence). CDR3 in DNA: TGTGCTACCAGCAGAGGTACGCCCAGGGGGGGCTACACCTTC. The encoded protein is CATSRGTPRGGYTF.

The genes are TRBV7-8 and TRBJ2-2, with a tentative D call TRBD1 (5 bases). The CDR3 has 14 amino acids. Trimming took off 5 bases at V and 4 bases at J, with 11 bases between the two ends. Germline V gives CDR1 SGHVS, CDR2 FQNEAQ. CDR3 DNA sequence: TGTGCCAGCAGCATGATAGACAGCACCGGGGAGCTGTTTTTT. Amino acid sequence: CASSMIDSTGELFF.

On this clone itself: The junction departs from the called germline gene at one end, perhaps through a read error. This rearrangement joins TRBV7-2 to TRBJ2-1, with D perhaps TRBD1 (5 bases). The germline gives CDR1 SGHTA, CDR2 FQGNSA. CDR3 size: 16 residues. The CDR3 DNA is TGTGCCGGCAGCTTAAACAGGTTAGCAGACTACAATGAGCAGTTCTTC. Protein: CAGSLNRLADYNEQFF.